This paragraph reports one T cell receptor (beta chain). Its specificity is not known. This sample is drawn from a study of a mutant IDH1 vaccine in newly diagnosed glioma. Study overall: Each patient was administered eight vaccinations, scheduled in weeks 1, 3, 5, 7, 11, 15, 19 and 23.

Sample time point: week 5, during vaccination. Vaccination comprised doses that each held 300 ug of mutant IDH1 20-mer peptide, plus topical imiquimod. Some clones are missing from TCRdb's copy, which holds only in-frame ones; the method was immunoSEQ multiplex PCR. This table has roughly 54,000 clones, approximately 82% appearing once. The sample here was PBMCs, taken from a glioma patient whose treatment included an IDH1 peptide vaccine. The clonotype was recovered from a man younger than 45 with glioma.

In DNA form, the CDR3 reads TGTGCCAGCAGCTTGGACCCAAGGGACTACGAGCAGTACTTC. It translates to CASSLDPRDYEQYF. This sequence joins TRBV5-4 and TRBJ2-5; D call uncertain. The DNA end is more similar to TRBJ2-7, so the J call may be wrong. This CDR3 is built from 14 residues. Germline lookup yields CDR1 SGHNT and CDR2 YYREEE (reference sequence).